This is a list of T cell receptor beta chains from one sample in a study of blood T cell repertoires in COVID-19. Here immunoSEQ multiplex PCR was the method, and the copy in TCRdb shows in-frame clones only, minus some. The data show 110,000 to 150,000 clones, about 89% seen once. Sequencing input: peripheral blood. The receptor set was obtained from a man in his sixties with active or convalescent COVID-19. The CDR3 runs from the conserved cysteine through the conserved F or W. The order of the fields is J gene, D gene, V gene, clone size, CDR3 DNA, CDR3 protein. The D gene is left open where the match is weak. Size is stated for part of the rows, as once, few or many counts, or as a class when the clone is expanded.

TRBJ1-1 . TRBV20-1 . TGCAGTGCTAGTATCCCAGGGGTGAACACTGAAGCTTTCTTT CSASIPGVNTEAFF
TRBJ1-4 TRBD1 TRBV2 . TGTGCCAGCAGTGCTATAACCCCGTTGACAGGGGGAAAACTGTTTTTT CASSAITPLTGGKLFF
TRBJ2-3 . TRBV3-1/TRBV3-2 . TGTGCCAGCAGCCTTTTCGGGGATACGCAGTATTTT CASSLFGDTQYF
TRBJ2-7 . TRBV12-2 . TGTGCAAGTCGCTTTGATTCGAGACTGCCACCCTACGAGCAGTACTTC CASRFDSRLPPYEQYF
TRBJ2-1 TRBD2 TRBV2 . TGTGCCAGCAGACGCTCAGGTTCTAGCGGTCACAATGAGCAGTTCTTC CASRRSGSSGHNEQFF
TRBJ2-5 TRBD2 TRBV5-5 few TGTGCCAGCAGCTCGTGGGAGGGCCTTGGGGAGACCCAGTACTTC CASSSWEGLGETQYF
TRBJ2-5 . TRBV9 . TGTGCCAGCAGCGTAGGTAGGGGAGAGACCCAGTACTTC CASSVGRGETQYF
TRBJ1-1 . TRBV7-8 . TGTGCCAGCAGCTTAGGGCGAAAAGGAGGGAGGAACACTGAAGCTTTCTTT CASSLGRKGGRNTEAFF
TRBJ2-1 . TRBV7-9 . TGTGCCAGCAGCCCCCCAGGGGTTGGACAAAACTACAATGAGCAGTTCTTC CASSPPGVGQNYNEQFF
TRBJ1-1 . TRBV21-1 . TGTGCCAGCAGCCCCCGCTCCGGGTTTGAAGCTTTCTTT CASSPRSGFEAFF
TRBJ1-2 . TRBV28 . TGTGCCAGCAGCCCCCCCCCTTCCGGCTACACCTTC CASSPPPSGYTF
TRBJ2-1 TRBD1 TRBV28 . TGTGCCAGCACGGGACAGGGGACCTACAATGAGCAGTTCTTC CASTGQGTYNEQFF
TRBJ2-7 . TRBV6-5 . TGTGCCAGCAGCGATAGAACAGGGACCTACGAGCAGTACTTC CASSDRTGTYEQYF
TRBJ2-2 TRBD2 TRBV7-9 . TGTGCCAGCTCCCAGGGAGGGACCGGGGAGCTGTTTTTT CASSQGGTGELFF
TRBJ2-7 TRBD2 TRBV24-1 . TGTGCCACCAGTGCAAGCGGGAGCTACGAGCAGTACTTC CATSASGSYEQYF
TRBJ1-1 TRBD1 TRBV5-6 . TGTGCCAGCAGCGGCGGACAGGGGGGTTGGCGAGCTTTCTTT CASSGGQGGWRAFF
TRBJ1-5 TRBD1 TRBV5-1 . TGCGCCAGCAGCGCTGGACAGGGCAGCAATCAGCCCCAGCATTTT CASSAGQGSNQPQHF
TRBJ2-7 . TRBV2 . TGTGCCAGCAGTGTGTTAGCTGTTAACGAGCAGTACTTC CASSVLAVNEQYF
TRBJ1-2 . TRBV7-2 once TGTGCCAGCAGCTCCTGGGGGGGCGGCTACACCTTC CASSSWGGGYTF
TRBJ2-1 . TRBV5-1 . TGCGCCAGCAGCTTGAACAGGGACAATGAGCAGTTCTTC CASSLNRDNEQFF
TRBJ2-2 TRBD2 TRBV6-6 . TGTGCCAGCAGGGCTGGGCGGGGGGGCACCGGGGAGCTGTTTTTT CASRAGRGGTGELFF
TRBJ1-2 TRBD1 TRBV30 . TGTGCCTGGAGTGGACAGGGGAACTATGGCTACACCTTC CAWSGQGNYGYTF
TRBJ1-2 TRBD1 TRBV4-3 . TGCGCCAGCAGCCAACAGGACAGGGATGGCTACACCTTC CASSQQDRDGYTF
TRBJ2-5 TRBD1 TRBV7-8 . TGTGCCAGCAGCCGACGGGACAGGGCGGGCCAAGAGACCCAGTACTTC CASSRRDRAGQETQYF
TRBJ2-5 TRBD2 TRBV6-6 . TGTGCCAGCAGTCCCCTCGGGGGGGCCGGAGAGACCCAGTACTTC CASSPLGGAGETQYF
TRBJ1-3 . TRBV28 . TGTGCCAGCAGCTCGGACAGCTCCGGAGAAAACACCATATATTTT CASSSDSSGENTIYF
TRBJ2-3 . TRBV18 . TGTGCCAGCTCCTCCCGGAGGACAGATACGCAGTATTTT CASSSRRTDTQYF
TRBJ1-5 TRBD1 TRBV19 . TGTGCCAGTAGCTTCTCGAGCAGGGGGAACAATCAGCCCCAGCATTTT CASSFSSRGNNQPQHF
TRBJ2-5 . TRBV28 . TGTGCCAGCAGTTTTGAGGGCCTAGCCCAAGAGACCCAGTACTTC CASSFEGLAQETQYF
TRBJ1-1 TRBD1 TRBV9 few TGTGCCAGCAGCGCGACCGGGACAGGGCACACTGAAGCTTTCTTT CASSATGTGHTEAFF
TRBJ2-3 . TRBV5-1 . TGCGCCAGCAGCTCACAGGGAACAGATACGCAGTATTTT CASSSQGTDTQYF